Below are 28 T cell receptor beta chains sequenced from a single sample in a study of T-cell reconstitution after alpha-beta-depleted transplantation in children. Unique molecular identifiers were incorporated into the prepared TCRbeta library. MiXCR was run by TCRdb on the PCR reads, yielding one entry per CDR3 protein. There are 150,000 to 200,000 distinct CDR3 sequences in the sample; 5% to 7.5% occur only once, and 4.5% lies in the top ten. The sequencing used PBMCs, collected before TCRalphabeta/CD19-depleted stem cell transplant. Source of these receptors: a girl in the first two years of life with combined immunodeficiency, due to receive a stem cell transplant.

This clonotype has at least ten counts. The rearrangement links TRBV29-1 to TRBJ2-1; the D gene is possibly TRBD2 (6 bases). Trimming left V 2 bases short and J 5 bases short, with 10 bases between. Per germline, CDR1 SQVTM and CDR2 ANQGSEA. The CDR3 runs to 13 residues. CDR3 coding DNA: TGCAGCGTTGAACGGGAGCCCGACAATGAGCAGTTCTTC. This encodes CSVEREPDNEQFF.

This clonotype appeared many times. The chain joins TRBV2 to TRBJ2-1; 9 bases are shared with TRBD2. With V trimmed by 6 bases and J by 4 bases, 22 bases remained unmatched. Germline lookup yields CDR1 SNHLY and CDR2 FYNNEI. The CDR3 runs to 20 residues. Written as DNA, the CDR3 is TGTGCCAGCAGACCCCCGCCGGGACTAGCAGAGAGCGGGGGTTACAATGAGCAGTTCTTC. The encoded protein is CASRPPPGLAESGGYNEQFF.

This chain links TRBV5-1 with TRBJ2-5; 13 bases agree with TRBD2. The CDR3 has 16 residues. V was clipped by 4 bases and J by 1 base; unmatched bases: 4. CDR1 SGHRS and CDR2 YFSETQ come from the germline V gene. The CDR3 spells CASSEGLAGPQETQYF. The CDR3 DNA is TGCGCCAGCAGCGAGGGACTAGCGGGGCCCCAAGAGACCCAGTACTTC. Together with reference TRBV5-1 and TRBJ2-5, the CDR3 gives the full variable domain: KAGVTQTPRYLIKTRGQQVTLSCSPISGHRSVSWYQQTPGQGLQFLFEYFSETQRNKGNFPGRFSGRQFSNSRSEMNVSTLELGDSALYLCASSEGLAGPQETQYFGPGTRLLVL.

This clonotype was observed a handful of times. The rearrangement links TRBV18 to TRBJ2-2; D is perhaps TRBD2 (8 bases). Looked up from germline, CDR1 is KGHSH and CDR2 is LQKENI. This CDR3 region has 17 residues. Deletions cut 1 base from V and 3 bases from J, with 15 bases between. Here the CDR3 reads CASSPRQGLVDTGELFF. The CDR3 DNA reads TGTGCCAGCTCACCACGACAGGGACTAGTGGACACCGGGGAGCTGTTTTTT.

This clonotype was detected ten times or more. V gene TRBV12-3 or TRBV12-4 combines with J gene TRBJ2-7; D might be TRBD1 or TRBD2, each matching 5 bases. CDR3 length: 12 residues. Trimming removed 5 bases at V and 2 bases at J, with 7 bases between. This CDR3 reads CASSEGPYEQYF. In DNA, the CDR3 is TGTGCCAGCAGTGAGGGACCCTACGAGCAGTACTTC.

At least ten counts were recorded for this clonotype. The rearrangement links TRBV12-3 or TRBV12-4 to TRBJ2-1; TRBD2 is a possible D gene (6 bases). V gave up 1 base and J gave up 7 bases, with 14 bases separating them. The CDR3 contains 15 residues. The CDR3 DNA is TGTGCCAGCAGTTTAGACACGGGAGCTAGGAATGAGCAGTTCTTC. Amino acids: CASSLDTGARNEQFF.

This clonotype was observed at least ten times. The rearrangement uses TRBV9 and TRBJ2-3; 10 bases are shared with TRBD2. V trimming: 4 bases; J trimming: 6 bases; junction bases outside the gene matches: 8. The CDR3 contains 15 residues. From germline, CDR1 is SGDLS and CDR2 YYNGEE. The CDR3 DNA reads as TGTGCCAGCAGCAGAGGGGCTAGCGGGAGTGATACGCAGTATTTT. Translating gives CASSRGASGSDTQYF.

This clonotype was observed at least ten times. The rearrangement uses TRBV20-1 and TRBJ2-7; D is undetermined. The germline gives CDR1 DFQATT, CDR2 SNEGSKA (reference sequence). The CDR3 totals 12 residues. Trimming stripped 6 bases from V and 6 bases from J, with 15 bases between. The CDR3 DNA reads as TGCAGTGCCCTTACCCCCACTGGCGAGCAGTACTTC. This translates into CSALTPTGEQYF.

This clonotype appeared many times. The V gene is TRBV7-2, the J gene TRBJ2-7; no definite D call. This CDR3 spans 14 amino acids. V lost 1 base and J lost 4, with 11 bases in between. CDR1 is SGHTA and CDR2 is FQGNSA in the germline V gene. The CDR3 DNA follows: TGTGCCAGCAGCTTAGACAAAATCGGATACGAGCAGTACTTC. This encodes CASSLDKIGYEQYF.

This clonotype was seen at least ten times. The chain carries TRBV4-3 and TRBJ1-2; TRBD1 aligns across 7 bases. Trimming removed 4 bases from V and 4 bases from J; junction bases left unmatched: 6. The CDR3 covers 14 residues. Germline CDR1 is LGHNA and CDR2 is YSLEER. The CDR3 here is CASSPDRLGYGYTF. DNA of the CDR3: TGCGCCAGCAGCCCGGACAGGCTGGGCTATGGCTACACCTTC.

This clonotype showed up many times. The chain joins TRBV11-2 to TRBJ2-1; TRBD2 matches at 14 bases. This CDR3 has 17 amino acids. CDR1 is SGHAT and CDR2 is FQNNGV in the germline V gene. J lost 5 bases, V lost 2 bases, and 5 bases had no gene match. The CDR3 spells CASSLYGTSGRDNEQFF. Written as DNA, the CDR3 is TGTGCCAGCAGCTTATATGGGACTAGCGGGAGAGACAATGAGCAGTTCTTC.

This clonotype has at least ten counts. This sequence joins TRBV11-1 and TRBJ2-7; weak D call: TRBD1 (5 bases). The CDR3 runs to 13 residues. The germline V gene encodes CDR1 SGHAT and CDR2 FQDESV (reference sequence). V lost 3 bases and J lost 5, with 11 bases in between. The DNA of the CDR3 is TGTGCCAGCAGCTTTTGGGGCGCCCACGAGCAGTACTTC. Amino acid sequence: CASSFWGAHEQYF.

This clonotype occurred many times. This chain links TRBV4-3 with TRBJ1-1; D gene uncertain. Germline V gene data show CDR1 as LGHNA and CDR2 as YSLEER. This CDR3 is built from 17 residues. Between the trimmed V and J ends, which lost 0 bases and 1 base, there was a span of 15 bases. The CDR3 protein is CASSQDVRPWGNTEAFF. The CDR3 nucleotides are TGCGCCAGCAGCCAAGATGTCAGGCCCTGGGGGAACACTGAAGCTTTCTTT.

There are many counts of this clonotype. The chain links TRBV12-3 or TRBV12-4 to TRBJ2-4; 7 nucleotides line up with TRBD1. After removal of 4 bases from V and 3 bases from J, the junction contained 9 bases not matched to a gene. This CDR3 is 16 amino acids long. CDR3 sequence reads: CASSSDPGQYKNIQYF. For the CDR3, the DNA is TGTGCCAGCAGTTCGGACCCGGGACAGTACAAAAACATTCAGTACTTC.

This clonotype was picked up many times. CDR3 loop: CASSVPGYYNEQFF. The DNA of the CDR3 is TGCGCCAGCAGCGTTCCGGGATACTACAATGAGCAGTTCTTC. J is TRBJ2-1 and V is TRBV4-1, with D possibly being TRBD2 (5 bases). CDR3 length equals 14 residues. Between the trimmed V and J ends, which lost 5 bases and 3 bases, there was a span of 11 bases. CDR1 and CDR2 from the germline V gene are MGHRA and YSYEKL.

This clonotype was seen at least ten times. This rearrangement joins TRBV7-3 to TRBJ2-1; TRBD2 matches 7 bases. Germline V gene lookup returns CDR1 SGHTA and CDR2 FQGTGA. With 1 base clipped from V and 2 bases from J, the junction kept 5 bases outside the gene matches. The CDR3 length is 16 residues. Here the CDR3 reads CASSLKASGAYNEQFF. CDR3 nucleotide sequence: TGTGCCAGCAGCTTAAAGGCTAGCGGCGCCTACAATGAGCAGTTCTTC.

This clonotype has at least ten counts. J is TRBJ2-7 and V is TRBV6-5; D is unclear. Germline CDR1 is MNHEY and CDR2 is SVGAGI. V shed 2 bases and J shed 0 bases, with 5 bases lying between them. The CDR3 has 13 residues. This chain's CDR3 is CASSYGPSYEQYF. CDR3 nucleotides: TGTGCCAGCAGTTACGGTCCCTCCTACGAGCAGTACTTC.

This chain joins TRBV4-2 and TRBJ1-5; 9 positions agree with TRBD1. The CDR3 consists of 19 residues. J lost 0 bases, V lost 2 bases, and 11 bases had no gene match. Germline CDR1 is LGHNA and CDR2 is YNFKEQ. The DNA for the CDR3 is TGTGCCAGCAGCCAATACTCCGGGACAGGGCTCTATAGCAATCAGCCCCAGCATTTT. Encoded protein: CASSQYSGTGLYSNQPQHF.

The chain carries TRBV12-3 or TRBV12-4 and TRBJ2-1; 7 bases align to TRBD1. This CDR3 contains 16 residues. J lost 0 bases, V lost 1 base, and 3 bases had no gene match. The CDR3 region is CASSLGKGASYNEQFF. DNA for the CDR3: TGTGCCAGCAGTTTAGGGAAGGGGGCCTCCTACAATGAGCAGTTCTTC.

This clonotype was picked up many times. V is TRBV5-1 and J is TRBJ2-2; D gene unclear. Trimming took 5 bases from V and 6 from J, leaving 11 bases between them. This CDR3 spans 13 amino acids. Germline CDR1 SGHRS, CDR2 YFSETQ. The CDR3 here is CASRGFGAGELFF. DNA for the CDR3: TGCGCCAGCAGAGGGTTTGGCGCCGGGGAGCTGTTTTTT.

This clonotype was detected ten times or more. In DNA form, the CDR3 reads TGTGCCAGCAGCTTATATTTTAGCACAGATACGCAGTATTTT. It translates to CASSLYFSTDTQYF. The rearrangement uses TRBV7-9 and TRBJ2-3; D remains ambiguous. V shed 2 bases and J shed 0 bases, with 6 bases lying between them. CDR3 length: 14 residues. Germline-derived CDR1 and CDR2 are SEHNR and FQNEAQ (reference sequence).

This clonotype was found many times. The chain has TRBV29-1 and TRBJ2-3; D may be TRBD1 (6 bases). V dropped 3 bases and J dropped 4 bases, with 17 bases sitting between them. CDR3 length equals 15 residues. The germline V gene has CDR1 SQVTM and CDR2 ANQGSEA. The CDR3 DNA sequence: TGCAGCGTTGATGTTCCGGACAGTCCTGCAGATACGCAGTATTTT. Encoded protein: CSVDVPDSPADTQYF.

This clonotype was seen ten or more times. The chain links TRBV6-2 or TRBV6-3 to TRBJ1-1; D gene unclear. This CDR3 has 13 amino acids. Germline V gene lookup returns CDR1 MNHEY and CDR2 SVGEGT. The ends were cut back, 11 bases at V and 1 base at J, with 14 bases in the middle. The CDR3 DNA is TGTGCCGCTACCGGGGATTCGAACACTGAAGCTTTCTTT. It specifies CAATGDSNTEAFF.

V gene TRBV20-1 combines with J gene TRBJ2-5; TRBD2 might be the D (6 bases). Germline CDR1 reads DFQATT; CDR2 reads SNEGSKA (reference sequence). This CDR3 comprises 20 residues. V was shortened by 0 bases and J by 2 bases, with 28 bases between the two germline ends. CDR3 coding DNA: TGCAGTGCTAGAGATCCGGTGTTCACAATTGGCGGGGACTTACAAGAGACCCAGTACTTC. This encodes CSARDPVFTIGGDLQETQYF.

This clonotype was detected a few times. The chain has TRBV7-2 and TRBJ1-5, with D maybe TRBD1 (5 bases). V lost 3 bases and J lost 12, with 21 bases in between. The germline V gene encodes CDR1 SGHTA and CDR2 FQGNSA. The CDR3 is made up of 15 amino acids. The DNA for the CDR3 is TGTGCCAGCAGCTTGCCAGGGTCCCCAGGGTCTCGCCAGCATTTT. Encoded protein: CASSLPGSPGSRQHF.

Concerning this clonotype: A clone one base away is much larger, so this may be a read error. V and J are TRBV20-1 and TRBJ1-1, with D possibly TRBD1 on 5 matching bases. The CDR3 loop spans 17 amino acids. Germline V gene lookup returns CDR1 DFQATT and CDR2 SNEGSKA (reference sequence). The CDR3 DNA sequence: TGCAGTGCTCCTCGTTTGAGGGGCCCCTCACCGAACACTGAATCTTTCTTT. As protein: CSAPRLRGPSPNTESFF.

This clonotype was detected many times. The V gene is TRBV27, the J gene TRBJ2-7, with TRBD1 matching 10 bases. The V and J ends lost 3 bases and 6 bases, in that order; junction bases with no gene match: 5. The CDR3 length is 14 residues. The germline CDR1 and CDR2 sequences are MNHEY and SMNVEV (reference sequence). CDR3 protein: CASSFGTGVGEQYF. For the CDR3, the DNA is TGTGCCAGCAGTTTCGGGACAGGGGTTGGCGAGCAGTACTTC.

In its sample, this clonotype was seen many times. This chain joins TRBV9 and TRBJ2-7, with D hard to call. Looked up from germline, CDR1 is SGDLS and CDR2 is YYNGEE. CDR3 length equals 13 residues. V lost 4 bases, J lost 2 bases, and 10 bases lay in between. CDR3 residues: CASSPNLAYEQYF. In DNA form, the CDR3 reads TGTGCCAGCAGCCCAAACTTAGCCTACGAGCAGTACTTC.